This passage covers 6 T cell receptor beta chains from one sample sequenced in a study of blood T cell repertoires in COVID-19. Method: immunoSEQ multiplex PCR; TCRdb's copy keeps in-frame clones and lacks some. The sample includes 150,000 to 200,000 clones, 87% of them seen just once. The sample consisted of peripheral blood. These receptor sequences come from a man aged 18-30 years with active or convalescent COVID-19.

The genes are TRBV24-1 and TRBJ2-1; 7 bases are shared with TRBD2. The CDR3 runs to 15 residues. The ends lost 0 bases at V and 12 bases at J; junction bases unmatched: 10. Germline V gene sequence: CDR1 KGHDR, CDR2 SFDVKD. Written as DNA, the CDR3 is TGTGCCACCAGTGATTTGCAGTGGGGGGGATGGAGGCAGTTCTTC. This translates into CATSDLQWGGWRQFF.

This clone was found once. Here the CDR3 reads CASSGGLGNSPLHF. CDR3 DNA: TGTGCCAGCAGTGGCGGACTGGGTAATTCACCCCTCCACTTT. The rearrangement links TRBV2 to TRBJ1-6; D unresolved. With 4 bases removed from V and 6 bases from J, the gap between germline ends came to 10 bases. The CDR3 contains 14 residues. Germline loops: CDR1 SNHLY, CDR2 FYNNEI.

The chain has TRBV5-4 and TRBJ1-2; TRBD1 matches at 7 bases. CDR1 SGHNT and CDR2 YYREEE come from the germline V gene (reference sequence). Unmatched junction bases numbered 4, after V lost 4 bases and J lost 4 bases. The CDR3 length is 13 residues. The CDR3 bases are TGTGCCAGCAGCCGACAGGGCCGCTATGGCTACACCTTC. Its protein is CASSRQGRYGYTF.

The rearrangement uses TRBV19 and TRBJ1-5; 7 nucleotides agree with TRBD1. CDR1 LNHDA and CDR2 SQIVND come from the germline V gene (reference sequence). This CDR3 comprises 12 residues. V dropped 1 base and J dropped 11; count of bases not matched to a gene: 2. For the CDR3, the DNA is TGTGCCAGTAGTATAGTCAGGGGGACCCAGCATTTT. Translating gives CASSIVRGTQHF.

The chain uses TRBV11-2 and TRBJ1-1, with a tentative D call TRBD1 (5 bases). The CDR3 covers 16 residues. Germline V gives CDR1 SGHAT, CDR2 FQNNGV. The V end lost 1 base, the J end lost 1 base, and 13 bases lay between the germline ends. CDR3 loop: CASSLVMGQPNTEAFF. CDR3 DNA: TGTGCCAGCAGCTTAGTAATGGGGCAACCGAACACTGAAGCTTTCTTT.

The CDR3 loop is CASSPGDTTLYEQYF. The CDR3 DNA reads TGTGCCAGCAGCCCCGGGGACACAACCCTCTACGAGCAGTACTTC. The V gene is TRBV5-4, the J gene TRBJ2-7; a weak D match, TRBD1 (6 bases). The V end lost 4 bases, the J end lost 3 bases, and 17 bases lay between the germline ends. This CDR3 is built from 15 residues. CDR1 SGHNT and CDR2 YYREEE come from the germline V gene (reference sequence).